This TCR beta chain was captured by sequencing in a study of T cell changes during pregnancy in multiple sclerosis. Deletions cut 4 bases from V and 2 bases from J, with 6 bases between. CDR3 size: 14 residues. From germline, CDR1 is MGHDK and CDR2 SYGVNS. Profiled with immunoSEQ multiplex PCR; TCRdb holds only in-frame clones, not every one. Of approximately 52,000 clones listed, almost 95% are singletons. The clonotype comes from a female donor with multiple sclerosis, enrolled in a pregnancy study. This chain joins TRBV25-1 and TRBJ2-6, with unresolved D. The sample was CD4+ T cells from peripheral blood mononuclear cells, taken in the third trimester of pregnancy. CDR3 sequence (DNA): TGTGCCAGCAGTGGAGATACTGGGGCCAACGTCCTGACTTTC. Amino acids: CASSGDTGANVLTF.